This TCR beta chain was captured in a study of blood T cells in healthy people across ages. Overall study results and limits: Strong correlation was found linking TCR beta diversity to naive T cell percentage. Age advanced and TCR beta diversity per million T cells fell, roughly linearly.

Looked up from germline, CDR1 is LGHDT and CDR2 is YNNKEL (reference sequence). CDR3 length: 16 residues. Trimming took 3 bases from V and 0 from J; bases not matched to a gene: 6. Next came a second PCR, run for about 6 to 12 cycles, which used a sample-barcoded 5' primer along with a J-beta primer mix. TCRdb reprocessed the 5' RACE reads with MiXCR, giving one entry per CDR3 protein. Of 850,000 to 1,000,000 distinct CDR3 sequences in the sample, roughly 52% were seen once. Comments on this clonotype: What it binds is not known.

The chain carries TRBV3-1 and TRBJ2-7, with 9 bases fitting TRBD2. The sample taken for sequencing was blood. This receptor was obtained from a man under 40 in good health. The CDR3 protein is CASSHILAGRSYEQYF. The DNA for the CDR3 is TGTGCCAGCAGCCACATTCTAGCGGGGCGCTCCTACGAGCAGTACTTC.